The clone carrying this T cell receptor beta chain came up a few times. What it binds is unknown. This record comes from a study of blood T cells in healthy people across ages. Across the whole study: Using template switching, researchers captured about one barcoded beta molecule for each two T cells.

Using a J-beta primer mix together with a sample-barcoded 5' primer, a second PCR was run for about 6 to 12 cycles. Every cDNA was tagged by a template-switch adaptor with 12 random nucleotides. CDR3-containing paired-end reads numbered at least 2.5 million in each sample. TCRdb re-analysed the 5' RACE reads in MiXCR, keeping a single row per CDR3 protein. This sample has hundreds of thousands of distinct CDR3 sequences, with 44% found just once. V lost 3 bases and J lost 0; bases outside the gene matches: 2. Germline V lookup: CDR1 SQVTM, CDR2 ANQGSEA. This CDR3 contains 14 residues. Study conclusions and caveats: The long-lived group displayed more naive CD4+ cells, plus higher diversity, than the aged donors did.

The chain links TRBV29-1 to TRBJ2-3, with 8 bases aligning to TRBD2. Sequencing was carried out using blood. The sequence came from a man in his fifties or sixties in good health. CDR3 in amino acids: CSVDTSGSTDTQYF. CDR3 nucleotides: TGCAGCGTTGATACTAGCGGCAGCACAGATACGCAGTATTTT.